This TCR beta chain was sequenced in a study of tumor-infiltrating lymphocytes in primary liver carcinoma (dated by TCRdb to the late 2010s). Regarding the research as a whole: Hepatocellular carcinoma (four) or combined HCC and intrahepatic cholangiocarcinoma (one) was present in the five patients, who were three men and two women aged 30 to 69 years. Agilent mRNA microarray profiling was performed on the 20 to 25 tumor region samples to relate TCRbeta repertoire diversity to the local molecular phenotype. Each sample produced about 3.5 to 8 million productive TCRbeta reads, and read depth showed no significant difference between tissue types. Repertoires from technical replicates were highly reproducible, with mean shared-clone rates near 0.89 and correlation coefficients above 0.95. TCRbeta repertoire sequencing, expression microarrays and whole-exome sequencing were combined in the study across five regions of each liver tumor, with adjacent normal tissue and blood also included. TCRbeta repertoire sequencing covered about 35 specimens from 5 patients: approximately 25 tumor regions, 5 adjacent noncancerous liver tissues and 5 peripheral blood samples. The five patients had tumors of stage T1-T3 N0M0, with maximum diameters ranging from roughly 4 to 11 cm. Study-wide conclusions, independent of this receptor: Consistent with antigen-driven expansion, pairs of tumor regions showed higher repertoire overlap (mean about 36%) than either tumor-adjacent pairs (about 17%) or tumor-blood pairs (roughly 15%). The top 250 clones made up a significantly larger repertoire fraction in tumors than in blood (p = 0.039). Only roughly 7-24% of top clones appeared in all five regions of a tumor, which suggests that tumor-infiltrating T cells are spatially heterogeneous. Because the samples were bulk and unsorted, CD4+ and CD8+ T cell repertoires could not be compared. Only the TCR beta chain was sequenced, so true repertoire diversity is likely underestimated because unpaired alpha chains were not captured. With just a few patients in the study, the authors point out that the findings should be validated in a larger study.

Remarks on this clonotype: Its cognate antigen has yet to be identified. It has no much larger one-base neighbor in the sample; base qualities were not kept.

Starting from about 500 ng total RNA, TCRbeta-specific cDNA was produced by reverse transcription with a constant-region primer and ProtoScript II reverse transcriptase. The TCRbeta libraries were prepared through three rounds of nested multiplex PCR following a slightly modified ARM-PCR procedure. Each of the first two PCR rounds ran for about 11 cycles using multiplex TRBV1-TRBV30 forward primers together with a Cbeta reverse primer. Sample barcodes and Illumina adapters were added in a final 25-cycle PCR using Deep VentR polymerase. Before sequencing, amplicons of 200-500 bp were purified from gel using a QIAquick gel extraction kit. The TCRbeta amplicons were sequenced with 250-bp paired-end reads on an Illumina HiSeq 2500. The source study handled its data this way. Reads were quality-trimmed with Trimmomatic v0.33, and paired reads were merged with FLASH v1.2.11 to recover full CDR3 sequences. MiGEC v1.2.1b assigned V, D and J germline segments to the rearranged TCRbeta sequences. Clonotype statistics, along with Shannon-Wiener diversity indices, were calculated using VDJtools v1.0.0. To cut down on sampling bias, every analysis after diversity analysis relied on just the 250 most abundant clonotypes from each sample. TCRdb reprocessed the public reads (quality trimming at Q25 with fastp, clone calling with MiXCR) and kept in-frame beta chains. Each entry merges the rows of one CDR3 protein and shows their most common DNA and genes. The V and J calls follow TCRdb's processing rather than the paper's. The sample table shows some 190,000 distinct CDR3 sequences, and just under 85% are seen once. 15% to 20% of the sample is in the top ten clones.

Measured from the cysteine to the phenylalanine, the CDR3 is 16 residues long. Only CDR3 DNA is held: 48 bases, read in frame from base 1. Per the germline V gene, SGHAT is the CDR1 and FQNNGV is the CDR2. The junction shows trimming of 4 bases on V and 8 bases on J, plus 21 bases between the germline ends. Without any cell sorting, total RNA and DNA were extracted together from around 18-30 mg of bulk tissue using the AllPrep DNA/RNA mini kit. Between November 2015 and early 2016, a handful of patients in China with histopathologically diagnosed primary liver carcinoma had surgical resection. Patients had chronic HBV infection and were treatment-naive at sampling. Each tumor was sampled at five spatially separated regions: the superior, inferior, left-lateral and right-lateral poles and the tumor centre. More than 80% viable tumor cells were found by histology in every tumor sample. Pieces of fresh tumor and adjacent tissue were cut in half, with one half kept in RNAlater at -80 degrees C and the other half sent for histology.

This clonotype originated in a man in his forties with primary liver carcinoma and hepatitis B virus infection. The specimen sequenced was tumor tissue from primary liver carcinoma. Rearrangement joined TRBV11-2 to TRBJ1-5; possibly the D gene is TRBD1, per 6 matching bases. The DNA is TGTGCCAGCAGCTCAAAAGGGGGACTGACGAATGAGCCCCAGCATTTT. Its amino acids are CASSSKGGLTNEPQHF.